Listed here is a single TCR beta chain. Its antigen is not identified. Reverse transcription of about 0.5 to 1 ug RNA used random hexamers. TCRdb re-derived calls from the immunoSEQ multiplex PCR reads in MiXCR, one entry per CDR3 protein. The profile shows approximately 54,000 distinct CDR3 sequences, 85% to 95% of them singletons. These data come from a study of CD8 T cells in Susac syndrome. Across the study: Treatment status at blood draw for the Susac syndrome patients was therapy-naive, corticosteroids, or intravenous immunoglobulin alone. General study findings and limits: An acknowledgment was made by the study that its TCR sequencing and HLA analysis involved relatively few individuals. Detection of Susac-specific public clones gave fewer than 20 in total CD8+ repertoires and about 5 in CD8+ TEMRA repertoires.

TEMRA cells underwent FACS enrichment and CD8+ and CD4+ T cells underwent negative isolation. Germline loops: CDR1 SGHRS, CDR2 YFSETQ. The CDR3 loop spans 16 amino acids. J lost 6 bases, V lost 1 base, and 11 bases had no gene match. The rearrangement links TRBV5-1 to TRBJ1-2; the match to TRBD1 covers 8 bases. The clonotype comes from a human donor with Susac syndrome. The source material was CD8+ T cells from PBMCs. CDR3 loop: CASSLTPGQGAHGYTF. DNA for the CDR3: TGCGCCAGCAGCTTGACCCCCGGGCAGGGGGCCCATGGCTACACCTTC.